This record concerns one T cell receptor beta chain sequence. These data belong to a study of control samples from healthy donors and cancer patients. The CDR3 sequence is 13 residues long. The V and J ends lost 5 bases and 6 bases, in that order; junction bases with no gene match: 7. The V gene's germline CDR1 is MDHEN and CDR2 SYDVKM. Generated by immunoSEQ multiplex PCR, the TCRdb table keeps only in-frame clones and is missing some. The table includes roughly 100,000 clones, 80% to 90% detected once. The source of this sequence is a man aged 25-45 years in good health. The chain recombines TRBV28 with TRBJ2-7, with 7 bases matching TRBD1. The sample comprised blood. The CDR3 DNA follows: TGTGCCAGCAGTCCACGGACAGGCCGCGAGCAGTACTTC. It is translated as CASSPRTGREQYF.